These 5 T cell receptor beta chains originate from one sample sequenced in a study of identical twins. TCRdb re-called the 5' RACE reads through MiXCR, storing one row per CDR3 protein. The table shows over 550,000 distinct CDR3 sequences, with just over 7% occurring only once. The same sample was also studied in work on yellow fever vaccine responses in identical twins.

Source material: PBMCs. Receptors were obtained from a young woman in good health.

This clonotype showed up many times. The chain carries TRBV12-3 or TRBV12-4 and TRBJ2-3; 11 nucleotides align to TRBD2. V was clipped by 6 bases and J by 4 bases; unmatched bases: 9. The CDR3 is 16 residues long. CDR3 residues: CASSPSGGFSADTQYF. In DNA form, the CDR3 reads TGTGCCAGCAGCCCTAGCGGGGGGTTCTCTGCAGATACGCAGTATTTT.

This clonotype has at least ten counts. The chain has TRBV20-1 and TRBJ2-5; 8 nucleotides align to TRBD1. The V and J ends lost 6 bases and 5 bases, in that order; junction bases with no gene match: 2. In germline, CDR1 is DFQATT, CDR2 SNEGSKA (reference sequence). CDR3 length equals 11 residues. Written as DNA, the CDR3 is TGCAGTGCCAGGACAGGGGAGACCCAGTACTTC. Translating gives CSARTGETQYF.

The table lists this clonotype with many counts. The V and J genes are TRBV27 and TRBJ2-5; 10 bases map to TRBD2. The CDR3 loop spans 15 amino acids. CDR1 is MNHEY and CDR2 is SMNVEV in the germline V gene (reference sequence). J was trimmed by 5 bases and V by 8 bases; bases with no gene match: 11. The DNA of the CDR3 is TGTGCCAGCGGAGTCAGCGGGAGGGCCTATGAGACCCAGTACTTC. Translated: CASGVSGRAYETQYF.

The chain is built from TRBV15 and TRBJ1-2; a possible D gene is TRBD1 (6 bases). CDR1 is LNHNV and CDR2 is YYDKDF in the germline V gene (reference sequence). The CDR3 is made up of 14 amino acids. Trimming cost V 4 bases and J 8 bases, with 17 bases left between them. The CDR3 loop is CATSTDLQGSGYTF. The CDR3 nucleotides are TGTGCCACCAGCACCGACTTACAGGGAAGCGGCTACACCTTC.

The CDR3 nucleotides are TGTGCCACCCGCGGACAGCAACAAGAGACCCAGTACTTC. Amino acid sequence: CATRGQQQETQYF. This rearrangement joins TRBV2 to TRBJ2-5; D may be TRBD1 (6 bases). This CDR3 is 13 amino acids long. The germline CDR1 and CDR2 sequences are SNHLY and FYNNEI. Trimming left V 10 bases short and J 2 bases short, with 14 bases between.